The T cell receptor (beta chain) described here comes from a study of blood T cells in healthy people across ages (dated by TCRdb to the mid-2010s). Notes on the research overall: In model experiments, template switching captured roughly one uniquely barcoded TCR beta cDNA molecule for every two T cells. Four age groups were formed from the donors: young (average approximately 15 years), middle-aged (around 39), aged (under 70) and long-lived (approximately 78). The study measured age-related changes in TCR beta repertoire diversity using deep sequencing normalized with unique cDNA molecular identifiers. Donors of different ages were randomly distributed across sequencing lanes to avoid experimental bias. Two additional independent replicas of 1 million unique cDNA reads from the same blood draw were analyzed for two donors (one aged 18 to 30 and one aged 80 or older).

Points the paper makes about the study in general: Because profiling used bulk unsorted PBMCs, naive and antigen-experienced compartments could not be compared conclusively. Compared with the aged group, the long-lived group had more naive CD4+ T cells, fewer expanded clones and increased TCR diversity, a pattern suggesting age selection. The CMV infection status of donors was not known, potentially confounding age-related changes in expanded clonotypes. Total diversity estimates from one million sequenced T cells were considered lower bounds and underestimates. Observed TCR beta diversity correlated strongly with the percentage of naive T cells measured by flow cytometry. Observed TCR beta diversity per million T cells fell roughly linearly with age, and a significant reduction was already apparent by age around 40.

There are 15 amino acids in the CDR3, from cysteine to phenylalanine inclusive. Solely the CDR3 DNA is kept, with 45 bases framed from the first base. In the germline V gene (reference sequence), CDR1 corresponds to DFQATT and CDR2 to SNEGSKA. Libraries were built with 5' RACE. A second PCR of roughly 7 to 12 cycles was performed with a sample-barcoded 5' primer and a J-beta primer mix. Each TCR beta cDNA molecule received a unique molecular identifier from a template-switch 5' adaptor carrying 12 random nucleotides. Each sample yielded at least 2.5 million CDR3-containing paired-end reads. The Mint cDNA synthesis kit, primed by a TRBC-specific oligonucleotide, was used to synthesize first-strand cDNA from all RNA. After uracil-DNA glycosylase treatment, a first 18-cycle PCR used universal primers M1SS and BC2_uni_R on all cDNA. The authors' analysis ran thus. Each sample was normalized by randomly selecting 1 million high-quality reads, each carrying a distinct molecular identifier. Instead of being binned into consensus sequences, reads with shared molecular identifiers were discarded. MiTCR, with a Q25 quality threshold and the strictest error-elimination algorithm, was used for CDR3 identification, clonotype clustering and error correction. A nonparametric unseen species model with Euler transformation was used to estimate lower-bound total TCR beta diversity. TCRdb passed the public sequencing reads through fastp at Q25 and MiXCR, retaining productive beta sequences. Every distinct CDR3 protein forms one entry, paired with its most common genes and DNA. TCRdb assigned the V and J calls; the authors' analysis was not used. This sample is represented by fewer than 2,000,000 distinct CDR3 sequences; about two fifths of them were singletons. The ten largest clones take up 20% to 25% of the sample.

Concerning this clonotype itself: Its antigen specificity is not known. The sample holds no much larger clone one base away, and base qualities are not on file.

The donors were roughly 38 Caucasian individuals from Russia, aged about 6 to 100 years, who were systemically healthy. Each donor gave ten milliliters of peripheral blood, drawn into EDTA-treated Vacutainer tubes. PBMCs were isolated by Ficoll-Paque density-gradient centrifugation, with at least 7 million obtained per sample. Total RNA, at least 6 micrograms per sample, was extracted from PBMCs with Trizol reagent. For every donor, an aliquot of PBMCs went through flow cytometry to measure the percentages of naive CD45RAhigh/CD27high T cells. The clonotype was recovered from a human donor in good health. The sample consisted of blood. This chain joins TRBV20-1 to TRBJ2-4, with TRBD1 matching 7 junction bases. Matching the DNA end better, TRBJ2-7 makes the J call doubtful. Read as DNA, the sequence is TGCAGTGCTAGGTCCGGCAGGGGGAATCCCTACGAGCAGTACTTC. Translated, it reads CSARSGRGNPYEQYF.